Below are 30 T cell receptor beta chains sequenced from a single sample in a study of cytomegalovirus exposure and HLA in healthy donors. The PCR was carried out with 60 Vbeta primers and 13 Jbeta primers. Method: immunoSEQ multiplex PCR; TCRdb's copy keeps in-frame clones and lacks some. The repertoire includes about 160,000 clones, roughly 79% of them detected once, and approximately 13% sits in the top ten. Sequencing used PBMCs. All receptors come from a woman aged 45-65 years in good health and CMV-seronegative.

The chain joins TRBV6-6 to TRBJ2-7; maybe TRBD1 (5 bases). Germline V CDR1 and CDR2: MNHNY, SVGAGI (reference sequence). The CDR3 length is 13 residues. Trimming removed 5 bases at V and 5 bases at J, with 13 bases between. CDR3 sequence reads: CASSRQRYDEQYF. The CDR3 DNA reads TGTGCCAGCAGTCGACAGCGTTACGACGAGCAGTACTTC.

This clone was observed a few times. The rearrangement joins TRBV19 to TRBJ1-5; a possible D gene is TRBD1 (6 bases). The V end lost 5 bases, the J end lost 7 bases, and 15 bases lay between the germline ends. CDR3 length: 14 amino acids. Germline V gene data show CDR1 as LNHDA and CDR2 as SQIVND (reference sequence). The CDR3 sequence: CASSGVRGGQPQHF. The CDR3 coding sequence is TGTGCCAGTAGTGGGGTCAGGGGTGGGCAGCCCCAGCATTTT.

The J gene is TRBJ1-2, the V gene TRBV19, with 8 bases fitting TRBD1. Germline V gene lookup returns CDR1 LNHDA and CDR2 SQIVND (reference sequence). The CDR3 sequence is 13 residues long. With V trimmed by 5 bases and J by 3 bases, 2 bases remained unmatched. This CDR3 is CASSLDRDYGYTF. CDR3 coding DNA: TGTGCCAGTAGTCTGGACAGGGACTATGGCTACACCTTC.

The chain uses TRBV4-1 and TRBJ1-6, with TRBD1 matching over 7 bases. Germline lookup yields CDR1 MGHRA and CDR2 YSYEKL. J was trimmed by 4 bases and V by 4 bases; bases with no gene match: 7. The CDR3 is 16 amino acids. As DNA, the CDR3 is TGCGCCAGCAGCCTAGATGGGACAGCGTATAATTCACCCCTCCACTTT. Encoded protein: CASSLDGTAYNSPLHF.

This chain uses TRBV18 with TRBJ1-4; 9 bases align to TRBD1. The CDR3 covers 16 residues. With 6 bases clipped from V and 1 base from J, the junction kept 6 bases outside the gene matches. Germline V CDR1 and CDR2: KGHSH, LQKENI. Here the CDR3 reads CASSLGTGRTNEKLFF. Here the CDR3 DNA reads TGTGCCAGCTCCCTAGGGACAGGGAGAACTAATGAAAAACTGTTTTTT.

CDR3 nucleotide sequence: TGCGCCAGCAGCTCGGGACTAGCGGGAGGACAACCCAAAAACATTCAGTACTTC. Amino acid sequence: CASSSGLAGGQPKNIQYF. The chain joins TRBV4-1 to TRBJ2-4; 15 bases align to TRBD2. The CDR3 length is 18 residues. With V trimmed by 5 bases and J by 2 bases, 7 bases remained unmatched. The germline V gene encodes CDR1 MGHRA and CDR2 YSYEKL.

The V call is TRBV19, the J call TRBJ1-1, with D perhaps matching TRBD1 (5 bases). Germline V CDR1 and CDR2: LNHDA, SQIVND (reference sequence). This CDR3 comprises 16 residues. Trimming shortened V by 3 bases and J by 0 bases, and 14 bases separated the two germline ends. The CDR3 region is CASSMGRASMNTEAFF. CDR3 nucleotides: TGTGCCAGTAGTATGGGCAGGGCTTCAATGAACACTGAAGCTTTCTTT.

The V gene is TRBV15, the J gene TRBJ2-7; 10 positions match TRBD1. Germline CDR1 reads LNHNV; CDR2 reads YYDKDF (reference sequence). CDR3 length: 17 amino acids. V was pared by 3 bases and J by 6 bases, with 14 bases of the junction left unmatched. The CDR3 spells CATSSSLGTGVGGEQYF. In DNA form, the CDR3 reads TGTGCCACCAGCAGTTCTTTAGGGACAGGGGTAGGAGGCGAGCAGTACTTC.

This rearrangement joins TRBV9 to TRBJ1-4; 12 bases agree with TRBD1. CDR1 is SGDLS, CDR2 YYNGEE, per germline. J gave up 8 bases and V 2 bases, and 4 bases lay outside the gene matches. The CDR3 length is 15 residues. CDR3 coding DNA: TGTGCCAGCAGCGTGGGACAGGGGGCTGGAGAAAAACTGTTTTTT. Protein product: CASSVGQGAGEKLFF.

The chain has TRBV7-3 and TRBJ1-1, with a weak D call TRBD1 (6 bases). CDR1 is SGHTA, CDR2 FQGTGA, per germline. The ends were cut back, 4 bases at V and 3 bases at J, with 9 bases in the middle. CDR3 length equals 13 residues. DNA for the CDR3: TGTGCCAGCAGCTCGGACAGATACACTGAAGCTTTCTTT. Amino acids: CASSSDRYTEAFF.

This chain joins TRBV5-8 and TRBJ2-7; 8 bases are a match to TRBD1. Trimming removed 1 base from V and 4 bases from J; junction bases left unmatched: 7. The CDR3 runs to 15 residues. Germline V gene lookup returns CDR1 SGHTS and CDR2 YDEGEE. The CDR3 DNA reads as TGTGCCAGCAGCTTGTATGGGACAGGACCTTACGAGCAGTACTTC. This encodes CASSLYGTGPYEQYF.

J is TRBJ2-7 and V is TRBV15; tentative D call: TRBD1 (6 bases). The germline V gene has CDR1 LNHNV and CDR2 YYDKDF (reference sequence). The CDR3 is made up of 15 amino acids. V lost 4 bases and J lost 2, with 15 bases in between. The CDR3 nucleotides read TGTGCCACCAGCACTACAGGGATCGGGACCTACGAGCAGTACTTC. This gives the protein CATSTTGIGTYEQYF.

The chain couples TRBV6-6 to TRBJ2-7, with 7 bases matching TRBD1. V lost 6 bases, J lost 4 bases, and 6 bases stayed unmatched. Germline CDR1 reads MNHNY; CDR2 reads SVGAGI (reference sequence). The CDR3 runs to 13 residues. The CDR3 DNA reads TGTGCCAGCAGAGACAGGGATAGGTACGAGCAGTACTTC. Its translation is CASRDRDRYEQYF.

The rearrangement uses TRBV28 and TRBJ1-4; no reliable D call. Germline values: CDR1 MDHEN, CDR2 SYDVKM. V lost 8 bases to trimming and J lost 2 bases, with 6 bases between them. The CDR3 is 12 amino acids. CDR3 loop: CASRRTNEKLFF. The CDR3 DNA follows: TGTGCCAGCCGGAGGACTAATGAAAAACTGTTTTTT. Full variable domain (outside the CDR3, taken from reference TRBV28 and TRBJ1-4): DVKVTQSSRYLVKRTGEKVFLECVQDMDHENMFWYRQDPGLGLRLIYFSYDVKMKEKGDIPEGYSVSREKKERFSLILESASTNQTSMYLCASRRTNEKLFFGSGTQLSVL.

CDR3: CASSLGQGIEAFF. The CDR3 DNA reads as TGTGCCAGCAGCCTCGGACAGGGCATTGAAGCTTTCTTT. V gene TRBV5-8 combines with J gene TRBJ1-1; 8 bases match TRBD1. CDR1 and CDR2 from the germline V gene are SGHTS and YDEGEE. Losses at the gene ends were 4 bases for V and 7 bases for J; bases not matched to a gene: 6. This CDR3 contains 13 residues.

This clone was recorded only once. The chain employs TRBV7-9 and TRBJ2-7; 7 nucleotides agree with TRBD1. Germline CDR1 SEHNR, CDR2 FQNEAQ (reference sequence). The CDR3 length is 14 residues. J gave up 5 bases and V 5 bases, and 9 bases lay outside the gene matches. CDR3 sequence (DNA): TGTGCCAGCAGCCTAGACAGGGTGGCCGACGAGCAGTACTTC. It encodes CASSLDRVADEQYF.

This chain links TRBV5-6 with TRBJ2-5; 9 nucleotides line up with TRBD1. V dropped 3 bases and J dropped 11; count of bases not matched to a gene: 8. Germline V CDR1 and CDR2: SGHDT, YYEEEE. This CDR3 spans 13 amino acids. CDR3 in amino acids: CASSSGTGQEQYF. CDR3 nucleotides: TGTGCCAGCAGCTCAGGGACAGGGCAAGAGCAGTACTTC.

The CDR3 reads CASSLSGAASYEQYF. The CDR3 DNA reads as TGTGCCAGCAGCTTGAGTGGAGCGGCTTCCTACGAGCAGTACTTC. The rearrangement uses TRBV7-2 and TRBJ2-5, with D perhaps TRBD2 (5 bases). The J call is uncertain, as TRBJ2-7 better fits the DNA end. This CDR3 has 15 residues. From germline, CDR1 is SGHTA and CDR2 FQGNSA.

CDR3 region: CASSLQGTGGHEQYF. CDR3 nucleotide sequence: TGTGCCAGCAGCTTACAAGGGACAGGGGGTCATGAGCAGTACTTC. The chain joins TRBV7-9 to TRBJ2-7; 11 nucleotides align to TRBD1. V lost 2 bases, J lost 7 bases, and 7 bases stayed unmatched. In germline, CDR1 is SEHNR, CDR2 FQNEAQ (reference sequence). The CDR3 spans 15 residues.

The chain couples TRBV28 to TRBJ1-1; TRBD1 might be the D (5 bases). This CDR3 comprises 18 residues. Trimming left V 11 bases short and J 0 bases short, with 28 bases between. Germline V gene sequence: CDR1 MDHEN, CDR2 SYDVKM. The CDR3 DNA reads TGTGCCCCCAGTTCAGCCGATGTGGGACTGTACATGAACACTGAAGCTTTCTTT. This encodes CAPSSADVGLYMNTEAFF.

This sequence joins TRBV18 and TRBJ1-3, with D unclear. The CDR3 runs 16 residues. Germline V CDR1 and CDR2: KGHSH, LQKENI. Trimming took off 2 bases at V and 4 bases at J, with 15 bases between the two ends. The CDR3 bases are TGTGCCAGCTCACCAGTCGCCGAGGGAGGGGGAAACACCATATATTTT. Protein: CASSPVAEGGGNTIYF.

The chain couples TRBV25-1 to TRBJ1-2; D gene ambiguous. Germline assignment: CDR1 MGHDK and CDR2 SYGVNS. The CDR3 is 12 residues long. V was clipped by 3 bases and J by 3 bases, with 5 bases between them. The CDR3 reads CASSDPYYGYTF. CDR3 in DNA: TGTGCCAGCAGTGACCCCTACTATGGCTACACCTTC.

This sequence joins TRBV29-1 and TRBJ2-1, with TRBD2 matching 9 bases. Germline CDR1 reads SQVTM; CDR2 reads ANQGSEA. The J segment lost 4 bases and the V segment lost 7 bases, leaving 8 bases of the junction unmatched. The CDR3 covers 14 residues. The CDR3 is CSGRAGGVYNEQFF. The CDR3 DNA reads TGCAGCGGCAGGGCGGGGGGGGTTTACAATGAGCAGTTCTTC.

The V call is TRBV7-2, the J call TRBJ2-1; 12 positions agree with TRBD2. In germline, CDR1 is SGHTA, CDR2 FQGNSA. Trimming at V came to 3 bases and at J to 8 bases, leaving 8 bases not matched to a gene. CDR3 size: 16 residues. CDR3 DNA: TGTGCCAGCAGCTTTCGGCTAGCGGGAGGGTTGGATGAGCAGTTCTTC. This gives the protein CASSFRLAGGLDEQFF.

The rearrangement links TRBV18 to TRBJ1-1; 8 nucleotides line up with TRBD1. The junction had 10 bases not matched to a gene; V was cut back by 4 bases and J by 0 bases. This CDR3 is built from 17 residues. Germline V CDR1 and CDR2: KGHSH, LQKENI. CDR3 sequence reads: CASSLSRQGSLNTEAFF. The CDR3 bases are TGTGCCAGCTCACTTTCTCGACAGGGGTCACTGAACACTGAAGCTTTCTTT.

This sequence joins TRBV5-6 and TRBJ2-3; TRBD1 agrees at 9 bases. J lost 4 bases, V lost 0 bases, and 12 bases had no gene match. The CDR3 contains 18 residues. Germline assignment: CDR1 SGHDT and CDR2 YYEEEE. The CDR3 DNA reads as TGTGCCAGCAGCTTGGCACAGGGGGCAATTTTAGGTGCAGATACGCAGTATTTT. Protein: CASSLAQGAILGADTQYF. Variable domain in full (rest from reference TRBV5-6 and TRBJ2-3): DAGVTQSPTHLIKTRGQQVTLRCSPKSGHDTVSWYQQALGQGPQFIFQYYEEEERQRGNFPDRFSGHQFPNYSSELNVNALLLGDSALYLCASSLAQGAILGADTQYFGPGTRLTVL.

The V call is TRBV9, the J call TRBJ2-3; 9 bases map to TRBD2. This CDR3 contains 16 residues. The V and J ends lost 4 bases and 2 bases, in that order; junction bases with no gene match: 8. Germline loops: CDR1 SGDLS, CDR2 YYNGEE. CDR3 coding DNA: TGTGCCAGCAGCCCTCTGGCGGGAGGGTCCACAGATACGCAGTATTTT. This codes for CASSPLAGGSTDTQYF.

V and J are TRBV5-1 and TRBJ1-1, with no clear D. Trimming took 1 base from V and 0 from J, leaving 10 bases between them. From germline, CDR1 is SGHRS and CDR2 YFSETQ. The length of the CDR3 is 15 residues. This chain's CDR3 is CASSLSAGMNTEAFF. The CDR3 DNA is TGCGCCAGCAGCTTGTCGGCAGGTATGAACACTGAAGCTTTCTTT.

The chain uses TRBV5-1 and TRBJ2-3, with TRBD2 matching over 11 bases. In germline, CDR1 is SGHRS, CDR2 YFSETQ. Trimming at V came to 6 bases and at J to 4 bases, leaving 10 bases not matched to a gene. The CDR3 is 16 residues long. The CDR3 region is CASTPSGRQSADTQYF. Here the CDR3 DNA reads TGCGCCAGCACCCCTAGCGGGAGGCAATCCGCAGATACGCAGTATTTT.

In its sample, this clone was seen a few times. The chain has TRBV2 and TRBJ1-2; 7 bases fit TRBD1. Trimming cost V 10 bases and J 5 bases; bases outside gene matches: 19. The CDR3 has 16 amino acids. CDR1 and CDR2 from the germline V gene are SNHLY and FYNNEI. CDR3: CATIRQGRIFGYGYTF. The CDR3 DNA reads TGTGCCACTATTAGACAGGGAAGGATTTTTGGGTATGGCTACACCTTC.